Below are 5 T cell receptor beta chains sequenced from a single sample in a study of graft-versus-host responses after intestinal transplantation. No antigen is known for these receptors. Measured with immunoSEQ multiplex PCR; TCRdb has only the in-frame clones, and not every one. This sample has approximately 90,000 clones, with approximately 90% found just once. The input for sequencing was unstimulated CD8+ T cells sorted from spleen or lymph node cells, taken before transplant. These receptors were collected from a human donor who was the organ donor for an intestinal transplant.

The J gene is TRBJ2-5, the V gene TRBV30; maybe TRBD2 (5 bases). The V and J ends lost 3 bases and 11 bases respectively, with 10 bases between them. Germline-derived CDR1 and CDR2 are GTSNPN and SVGIG (reference sequence). This CDR3 spans 10 amino acids. The CDR3 loop reads CAWSPGEQYF. CDR3 bases: TGTGCCTGGAGCCCCGGGGAGCAGTACTTC. Looking up the rest from reference TRBV30 and TRBJ2-5 gives the full variable domain: SQTIHQWPATLVQPVGSPLSLECTVEGTSNPNLYWYRQAAGRGLQLLFYSVGIGQISSEVPQNLSASRPQDRQFILSSKKLLLSDSGFYLCAWSPGEQYFGPGTRLLVL.

This chain connects TRBV28 to TRBJ2-2; TRBD1 matches at 7 bases. There are 15 residues in the CDR3. The V segment lost 3 bases and the J segment 7 bases; nucleotides outside the gene matches: 8. In germline, CDR1 is MDHEN, CDR2 SYDVKM. In nucleotides, the CDR3 is TGTGCCAGCAGTTTTAGGGGGCGCACCAGCGGGGAGCTGTTTTTT. This gives the protein CASSFRGRTSGELFF.

The V gene is TRBV25-1, the J gene TRBJ2-2; TRBD2 matches at 7 bases. CDR3 size: 11 residues. CDR1 MGHDK and CDR2 SYGVNS come from the germline V gene. Trimming took 6 bases from V and 8 from J; bases not matched to a gene: 0. CDR3 residues: CASRGGGELFF. DNA of the CDR3: TGTGCCAGCAGGGGAGGGGGGGAGCTGTTTTTT.

The rearrangement links TRBV7-9 to TRBJ1-2; weak D call: TRBD1 (6 bases). V was cut by 0 bases and J by 8 bases, with 19 bases left in between. This CDR3 is 16 amino acids long. CDR1 and CDR2 from the germline V gene are SEHNR and FQNEAQ (reference sequence). CDR3 protein: CASSLALEQGSNGYTF. CDR3 DNA: TGTGCCAGCAGCTTAGCACTCGAACAGGGATCTAACGGCTACACCTTC.

To note about this clone: This sample also contains other DNA sequences that code for the same CDR3. This rearrangement joins TRBV5-1 to TRBJ2-6, with TRBD1 matching over 7 bases. The CDR3 loop spans 19 amino acids. Per germline, CDR1 SGHRS and CDR2 YFSETQ. Trimming at V came to 0 bases and at J to 4 bases, leaving 13 bases not matched to a gene. DNA of the CDR3: TGCGCCAGCAGCTTGGCCGTCTGGACAGGCCGTGGCGGGGCCAACGTCCTGACTTTC. This translates into CASSLAVWTGRGGANVLTF.